The 8 T cell receptor beta chains below were found in one sample sequenced in a study of cytomegalovirus exposure and HLA in healthy donors. Vbeta (60) and Jbeta (13) primers were used in the PCR. The table came from immunoSEQ multiplex PCR; TCRdb's copy has only in-frame clones and leaves some out. The sample yields 90,000 to 130,000 clones, less than 70% seen once. Sequencing was performed on PBMCs. These receptors came from a woman aged 25 to 45 in good health and CMV-seronegative.

V usage is TRBV27 and J usage is TRBJ2-7; 8 bases agree with TRBD1. The ends lost 3 bases at V and 4 bases at J; junction bases unmatched: 8. Germline CDR1 reads MNHEY; CDR2 reads SMNVEV (reference sequence). There are 15 residues in the CDR3. The CDR3 region is CASSFRGPPTYEQYF. DNA of the CDR3: TGTGCCAGCAGTTTCAGGGGGCCCCCGACGTACGAGCAGTACTTC.

The chain combines TRBV4-1 with TRBJ2-7, with 9 bases aligning to TRBD1. The CDR3 extends over 14 amino acids. After removal of 1 base from V and 3 bases from J, the junction contained 1 base not matched to a gene. Looked up from germline, CDR1 is MGHRA and CDR2 is YSYEKL. This CDR3 reads CASSQGGQGYEQYF. The CDR3 coding sequence is TGCGCCAGCAGCCAAGGGGGACAGGGCTACGAGCAGTACTTC.

The J gene is TRBJ1-1, the V gene TRBV27; 7 nucleotides align to TRBD1. Germline V CDR1 and CDR2: MNHEY, SMNVEV (reference sequence). The V gene end was trimmed by 3 bases and the J gene end by 6 bases; junction bases not matched to a gene: 7. This CDR3 spans 14 amino acids. CDR3 nucleotides: TGTGCCAGCAGTTTCACAGGGGACGTATCTGAAGCTTTCTTT. Protein sequence: CASSFTGDVSEAFF.

CDR3 sequence reads: CASSNPGQVIYEQYF. DNA for the CDR3: TGTGCCAGCAGTAATCCGGGACAGGTGATCTACGAGCAGTACTTC. This sequence joins TRBV6-5 and TRBJ2-7, with 8 bases aligning to TRBD1. The trim removed 5 bases at V and 3 bases at J, leaving 9 bases unmatched. Per germline, CDR1 MNHEY and CDR2 SVGAGI. The length of the CDR3 is 15 residues.

This rearrangement joins TRBV11-2 to TRBJ1-4; D gene ambiguous. The CDR3 loop spans 16 amino acids. Germline V gene lookup returns CDR1 SGHAT and CDR2 FQNNGV. V shed 2 bases and J shed 4 bases, with 14 bases lying between them. CDR3 coding DNA: TGTGCCAGCAGCTTAAGTGGCCTCCTTATTAATGAAAAACTGTTTTTT. Translated, it gives CASSLSGLLINEKLFF.

The V and J genes are TRBV27 and TRBJ1-2; D possibly corresponds to TRBD1 (5 bases). From germline, CDR1 is MNHEY and CDR2 SMNVEV (reference sequence). V was cut by 6 bases and J by 1 base, with 9 bases left in between. The CDR3 length is 13 residues. For the CDR3, the DNA is TGTGCCAGCAGCCGGACAATTAACTATGGCTACACCTTC. It specifies CASSRTINYGYTF.

The chain links TRBV27 to TRBJ2-5; 8 bases map to TRBD2. V trimming: 2 bases; J trimming: 5 bases; junction bases outside the gene matches: 1. Germline values: CDR1 MNHEY, CDR2 SMNVEV (reference sequence). The CDR3 has 13 amino acids. The chain's CDR3 is CASSLPGGETQYF. The DNA for the CDR3 is TGTGCCAGCAGTTTACCGGGAGGGGAGACCCAGTACTTC.

The chain has TRBV12-5 and TRBJ2-3; D is undetermined. This CDR3 is 13 amino acids long. Germline assignment: CDR1 LGHNT and CDR2 FRNRAP. Trimming removed 4 bases from V and 1 base from J, with 6 bases in between. The CDR3 DNA reads TGTGCTAGTGGTTCGAGCGGCACAGATACGCAGTATTTT. Its protein product is CASGSSGTDTQYF.